This paragraph reports one T cell receptor (beta chain). Its cognate antigen is unknown. The data derive from a study of OX40 agonist ivuxolimab in advanced cancers. General observations from the study: Doses of 0.1 to 3.0 mg/kg were accompanied by clonal expansion of CD4+ and CD8+ blood T cells by week 6.

V was trimmed by 3 bases and J by 8 bases, leaving 13 bases between them. Per the germline V gene, CDR1 is MNHEY and CDR2 is SMNVEV (reference sequence). The CDR3 covers 13 residues. TCRdb's table, derived via immunoSEQ multiplex PCR, lists solely in-frame clones and lacks some. The sample holds roughly 70,000 clones, approximately 78% seen once. The sequences come from CD4+ or CD8+ T cells sorted from blood, collected in a trial of the OX40 agonist ivuxolimab. This chain links TRBV27 with TRBJ1-2, with D unresolved. This clonotype was sampled from an adult with an advanced solid tumor such as melanoma, head and neck, liver or kidney cancer. CDR3 amino acids: CASSFQDRMGYTF. Here the CDR3 DNA reads TGTGCCAGCAGTTTCCAGGACCGTATGGGCTACACCTTC.